This entry describes one T cell receptor (beta chain). Its target is not known. V lost 4 bases and J 4 bases, leaving 22 bases between the germline ends. Germline CDR1 MGHRA, CDR2 YSYEKL. The CDR3 contains 18 residues. In TCRdb, the 5' RACE reads were re-called with MiXCR into one record per CDR3 protein. The repertoire holds under 950,000 distinct CDR3 sequences, around 20% seen once, with under 20% in the top ten. The data originate from a study of CD8 T cells in ankylosing spondylitis. Study results and limitations: For ankylosing spondylitis blood, a TCR beta motif of about eight highly homologous variants appeared characteristic.

The chain is built from TRBV4-1 and TRBJ2-2, with D possibly matching TRBD2 (6 bases). This receptor was identified in a male donor with ankylosing spondylitis. What was sequenced was blood, either unsorted or a sorted T cell fraction (not recorded which). The CDR3 loop reads CASSPLGRRPQGTGELFF. Here the CDR3 DNA reads TGCGCCAGCAGCCCCTTGGGGAGGCGTCCCCAGGGCACCGGGGAGCTGTTTTTT.